This T cell receptor beta chain emerged from a study of blood T cell repertoires in COVID-19. Study summary: The United States, Italy and Spain were the sources of the acute and convalescent COVID-19 samples. PBMCs, B-cell-depleted T cells, or T cells provided the cDNA or gDNA that made up the material.

Per the study methods: Nucleated cell counts were estimated from reference gene primer amplification. Produced via immunoSEQ multiplex PCR; TCRdb's table is partial and in-frame only. V, J and clone size are taken as reported in that table, and D and trimming were inferred from the DNA itself. The repertoire holds a few hundred thousand clones, approximately 90% seen once, with 3.5% to 4.5% in the top ten. Sample: peripheral blood. The sequence came from a man in his forties or fifties with acute or convalescent COVID-19.

The CDR3 region is CASSGAGTGENTIYF. In DNA form, the CDR3 reads TGTGCCAGCAGTGGGGCCGGGACAGGGGAAAACACCATATATTTT. This chain uses TRBV25-1 with TRBJ1-3, with 10 positions matching TRBD1. Losses at the gene ends were 4 bases for V and 6 bases for J; bases not matched to a gene: 6. The CDR3 runs to 15 residues. CDR1 and CDR2 (germline): MGHDK, SYGVNS.